This T cell receptor beta chain was documented in a study of blood T cells in healthy people across ages. The germline gives CDR1 GTSNPN, CDR2 SVGIG (reference sequence). The CDR3 sequence is 13 residues long. Trimming removed 3 bases at V and 0 bases at J, with 3 bases between. This clonotype was seen a handful of times. Its antigen remains unknown. Primed by a sample-barcoded 5' primer and a J-beta primer mix, a second PCR proceeded for about 6 to 11 cycles. TCRdb reprocessed the 5' RACE reads with MiXCR, giving one entry per CDR3 protein. The sample comprises approximately 1,000,000 distinct CDR3 sequences, less than 45% of which are singletons, and roughly 14% rests with the top ten. Study-wide findings and caveats: Roughly linear age-related decline in beta diversity appeared, significant by age around 38.

The material sequenced was blood. This TCR was recovered from a man between 18 and 29 years old in good health. The V call is TRBV30, the J call TRBJ1-6; D not resolved. DNA for the CDR3: TGTGCCTGGAGGAGCTCCTATAATTCACCCCTCCACTTT. This sequence encodes CAWRSSYNSPLHF.